This TCR beta chain stems from a study of T cells in Graves' hyperthyroidism and ophthalmopathy. The table lists this clonotype with many counts. The CDR3 covers 14 residues. Trimming removed 2 bases at V and 3 bases at J, with 5 bases between. Germline values: CDR1 SEHNR, CDR2 FQNEAQ (reference sequence). Amplification of TCR beta CDR3 regions used RNA as the template. The TCR CDR3 first-round RT-PCR relied on the HTBI primer set. TCRdb reprocessed the multiplex PCR reads with MiXCR, giving one entry per CDR3 protein. The table has hundreds of thousands of distinct CDR3 sequences, roughly 50% seen once.

The genes are TRBV7-9 and TRBJ2-6; D call uncertain. The sequence came from a woman aged 18-35 years with Graves' hyperthyroidism. What was sequenced was peripheral blood or thyroid tissue (not recorded which). The CDR3 loop is CASSLRNGANVLTF. The DNA for the CDR3 is TGTGCCAGCAGCTTACGTAATGGGGCCAACGTCCTGACTTTC.